This T cell receptor beta chain was documented in a study of lymphopenia after photon versus proton radiotherapy. In germline, CDR1 is MNHNY, CDR2 SVGAGI (reference sequence). This CDR3 is 13 amino acids long. Trimming left V 0 bases short and J 5 bases short, with 8 bases between. Only in-frame clones appear in the TCRdb table, and some are missing; sequencing was by immunoSEQ multiplex PCR. This sample yields 20,000 or so clones, of which about nine tenths are seen a single time; 9.4% belongs to the top ten. The sequences come from peripheral blood, collected from a patient treated with proton-based radiotherapy. This TCR was recovered from a woman in her 70s with pancreatic cancer. Some clones in this sample may be carry-over from other donors' samples. The chain links TRBV6-6 to TRBJ2-7; D is undetermined. DNA for the CDR3: TGTGCCAGCAGTTACTCTTCAAGTAACGAGCAGTACTTC. Its protein is CASSYSSSNEQYF.